A selection of T cell receptor beta chains follows, all from one sample in a study of blood T cell repertoires in COVID-19. Only in-frame clones appear in the TCRdb table, and some are missing; sequencing was by immunoSEQ multiplex PCR. The table includes 250,000 to 350,000 clones, approximately 90% detected once. The sequencing input was peripheral blood. The receptors here all came from a man in his late teens or twenties with active or convalescent COVID-19. CDR3s include the opening cysteine and the closing phenylalanine or tryptophan. D genes are given only for firm matches. Clone size is given for some rows only: seen once, a few or many times, or a class if the clone is expanded.

TRBJ2-7	TRBV29-1	NA	TRBD1	TGCAGCGTTGAATGGCGGGACAGGGGAACCTACGAGCAGTACTTC	CSVEWRDRGTYEQYF
TRBJ1-1	TRBV28	few	TRBD1	TGTGCCATTCAACAGGGGATCATGCAAGCTTTCTTT	CAIQQGIMQAFF
TRBJ2-7	TRBV15	NA	TRBD2	TGTGCCACCAGCGGGAGCGGGAGGGCCTACGAGCAGTACTTC	CATSGSGRAYEQYF
TRBJ1-2	TRBV27	NA	NA	TGTGCCAGCAGTTTGGGCCGGTCCTATGGCTACACCTTC	CASSLGRSYGYTF
TRBJ2-5	TRBV6-6	once	NA	TGTGCCAGCAGATCTGGTAGCGGCCCCACCAAGCAGACCCAGTACTTC	CASRSGSGPTKQTQYF
TRBJ1-2	TRBV19	NA	TRBD1	TGTGCCAGTAGTATCAGAGGACAGGGTACCGGGGGCTACACCTTC	CASSIRGQGTGGYTF
TRBJ2-3	TRBV10-3	NA	TRBD1	TGTGCCATCAGTGAGTCTGCAGGGGGATTAACAGATACGCAGTATTTT	CAISESAGGLTDTQYF
TRBJ1-1	TRBV6-5	NA	NA	TGTGCCAGCAGTTTACAGGTGAACACTGAAGCTTTCTTT	CASSLQVNTEAFF
TRBJ1-1	TRBV6-5	NA	NA	TGTGCCAGCAGTTACTCGGGGAGCACTGAAGCTTTCTTT	CASSYSGSTEAFF
TRBJ2-1	TRBV12-2	NA	NA	TGTGCAAGTCGCCCAAAGCGGGAGGGCTACAATGAGCAGTTCTTC	CASRPKREGYNEQFF
TRBJ1-1	TRBV14	few	TRBD1	TGTGCCAGCAGCCAAAACCAGGGGGCTGAAGCTTTCTTT	CASSQNQGAEAFF
TRBJ2-7	TRBV27	NA	TRBD2	TGTGCCAGCAGTTTTAGGGCGGGAGTAAGCTACGAGCAGTACTTC	CASSFRAGVSYEQYF
TRBJ1-5	TRBV12-3/TRBV12-4	few	NA	TGTGCCAGCAGTCCTGGTGGAGGTCAGCCCCAGCATTTT	CASSPGGGQPQHF
TRBJ1-2	TRBV4-3	NA	NA	TGCGCCAGCAGCCAAGATAATGTCAGGATAAACTATGGCTACACCTTC	CASSQDNVRINYGYTF
TRBJ2-3	TRBV4-1	NA	TRBD2	TGCGCCAGCAGCCCGAGGCCCGCGGGAGCTAGCACAGATACGCAGTATTTT	CASSPRPAGASTDTQYF
TRBJ1-6	TRBV2	NA	NA	TGTGCCAGCAGCGCCTGGGGGGGGCAGAATTCACCCCTCCACTTT	CASSAWGGQNSPLHF
TRBJ2-2	TRBV4-2	NA	TRBD1	TGTGCCAGCAGCAAGAGGGACAGGGACACCGGGGAGCTGTTTTTT	CASSKRDRDTGELFF
TRBJ2-7	TRBV5-1	NA	NA	TGCGCCAGCAGCTTGGATCAGCGGAACTACGAGCAGTACTTC	CASSLDQRNYEQYF
TRBJ2-7	TRBV18	NA	TRBD2	TGTGCCAGCTCATTGAGACTAGCGGGAGTGAACGAGCAGTACTTC	CASSLRLAGVNEQYF
TRBJ2-1	TRBV7-2	few	TRBD1	TGTGCCAGCAGCCCTGACAGGGCCTCCTACAATGAGCAGTTCTTC	CASSPDRASYNEQFF
TRBJ1-4	TRBV7-8	NA	NA	TGTGCCAGCAGCGGAACGGGGGTTGGAAGTGAAAAACTGTTTTTT	CASSGTGVGSEKLFF
TRBJ2-3	TRBV3-1/TRBV3-2	NA	NA	TGTGCCAGCAGCCAAGGTACAGGCGTCACAGATACGCAGTATTTT	CASSQGTGVTDTQYF
TRBJ1-2	TRBV29-1	once	TRBD1	TGCAGCGTGGTGGGTTTGGTAGGGGGCATCGCCTATGGCTACACCTTC	CSVVGLVGGIAYGYTF
TRBJ2-1	TRBV6-5	NA	TRBD1	TGTGCCAGCAGTAAAAACAGGGGTGGGTACAATGAGCAGTTCTTC	CASSKNRGGYNEQFF
TRBJ2-5	TRBV14	NA	TRBD1	TGTGCCAGCAGCCAAGTTGGACAGGGGGGCTCAGAGACCCAGTACTTC	CASSQVGQGGSETQYF
TRBJ2-2	TRBV7-9	NA	TRBD2	TGTGCCAGCAGCCCGACTCTAGCGGGGTACACCGGGGAGCTGTTTTTT	CASSPTLAGYTGELFF
TRBJ2-7	TRBV27	NA	NA	TGTGCCAGCAGTTTATCACGTCTAGCGGACAGCTCCTACGAGCAGTACTTC	CASSLSRLADSSYEQYF
TRBJ2-3	TRBV14	NA	NA	TGTGCCAGCAGCCAAGATCTTTCCCTGGCTAGCGGCACAGATACGCAGTATTTT	CASSQDLSLASGTDTQYF
TRBJ1-2	TRBV13	many	NA	TGTGCCAGCACCGGGGGGGCCAGGAAAGGCGCCTATGGCTACACCTTC	CASTGGARKGAYGYTF